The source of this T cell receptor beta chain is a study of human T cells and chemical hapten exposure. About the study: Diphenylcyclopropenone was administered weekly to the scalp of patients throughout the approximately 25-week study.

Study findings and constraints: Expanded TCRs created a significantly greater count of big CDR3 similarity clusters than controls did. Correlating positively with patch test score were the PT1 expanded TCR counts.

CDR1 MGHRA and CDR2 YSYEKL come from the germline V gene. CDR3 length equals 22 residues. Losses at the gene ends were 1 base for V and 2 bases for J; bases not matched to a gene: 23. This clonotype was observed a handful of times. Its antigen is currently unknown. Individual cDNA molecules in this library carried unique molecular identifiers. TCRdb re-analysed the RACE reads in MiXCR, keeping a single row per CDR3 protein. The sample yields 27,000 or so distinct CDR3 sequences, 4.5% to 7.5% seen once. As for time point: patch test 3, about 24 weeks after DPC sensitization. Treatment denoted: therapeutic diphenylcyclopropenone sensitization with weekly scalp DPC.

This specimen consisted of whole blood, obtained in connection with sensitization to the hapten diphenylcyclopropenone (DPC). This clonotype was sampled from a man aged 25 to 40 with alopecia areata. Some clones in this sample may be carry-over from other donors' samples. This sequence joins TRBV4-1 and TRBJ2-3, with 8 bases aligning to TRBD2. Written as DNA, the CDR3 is TGCGCCAGCAGCCAAGGATTCCGCCAGGCCGCGGGGGGAACCTTCGACACAGATACGCAGTATTTT. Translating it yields CASSQGFRQAAGGTFDTDTQYF.